This T cell receptor (beta chain) was sequenced during a study of siplizumab effects on memory and regulatory T cells. Sequencing used immunoSEQ multiplex PCR; TCRdb keeps in-frame clones, though not all of them. This sample has some 96,000 clones, with more than 85% found just once. Germline V gene sequence: CDR1 SGHRS, CDR2 YFSETQ. Trimming pared 2 bases from V and 5 bases from J, leaving 16 bases between. CDR3 size: 15 residues. Sequences were obtained from CD4+ T cells sorted from blood. The sequence derives from a human donor in good health. The V and J genes are TRBV5-1 and TRBJ1-1, with a tentative D call TRBD1 (5 bases). CDR3 region: CASSLNLGELTEAFF. CDR3 DNA sequence: TGCGCCAGCAGCTTAAATTTGGGGGAATTGACTGAAGCTTTCTTT.